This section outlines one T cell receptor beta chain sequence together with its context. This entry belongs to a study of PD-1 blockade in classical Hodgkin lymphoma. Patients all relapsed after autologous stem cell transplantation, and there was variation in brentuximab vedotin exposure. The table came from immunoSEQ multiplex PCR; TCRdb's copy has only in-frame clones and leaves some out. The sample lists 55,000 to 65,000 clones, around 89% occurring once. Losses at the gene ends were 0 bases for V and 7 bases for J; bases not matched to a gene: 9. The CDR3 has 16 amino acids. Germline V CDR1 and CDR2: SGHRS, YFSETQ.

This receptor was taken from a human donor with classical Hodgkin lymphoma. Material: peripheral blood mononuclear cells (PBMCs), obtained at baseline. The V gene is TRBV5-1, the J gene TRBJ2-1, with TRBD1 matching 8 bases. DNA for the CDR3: TGCGCCAGCAGCTTGGGGTCGGGACAGGTGTGGAATGAGCAGTTCTTC. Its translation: CASSLGSGQVWNEQFF. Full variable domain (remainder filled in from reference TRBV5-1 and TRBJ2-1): KAGVTQTPRYLIKTRGQQVTLSCSPISGHRSVSWYQQTPGQGLQFLFEYFSETQRNKGNFPGRFSGRQFSNSRSEMNVSTLELGDSALYLCASSLGSGQVWNEQFFGPGTRLTVL.